These T cell receptor beta chains were read from a single sample in a study of blood T cell repertoires in COVID-19. Generated by immunoSEQ multiplex PCR, the TCRdb table keeps only in-frame clones and is missing some. The profile shows around 39,000 clones, less than 85% of them singletons. The material sequenced was peripheral blood. These receptors all stem from a woman aged 70-85 years with acute or convalescent COVID-19. The CDR3 runs from the conserved cysteine through the conserved F or W. D genes are given only for firm matches. Rows give clone size only sometimes, using once, few, many, or a class for an expanded clone.

>TRBJ1-5|.|TRBV2|.
CASSGQFSNQPQHF
TGTGCCAGCAGTGGACAGTTTAGCAATCAGCCCCAGCATTTT
>TRBJ2-3|.|TRBV15|.
CATSRLFLDTQYF
TGTGCCACCAGCAGGTTATTTTTAGATACGCAGTATTTT
>TRBJ2-2|.|TRBV5-1|.
CASSSGRTNTGELFF
TGCGCCAGCAGCTCGGGGAGGACGAACACCGGGGAGCTGTTTTTT
>TRBJ2-5|.|TRBV6-5|.
CASSDTRGETQYF
TGTGCCAGCAGCGACACTAGGGGGGAGACCCAGTACTTC
>TRBJ1-2|TRBD1|TRBV5-1|.
CASSYGQGALNYGYTF
TGCGCCAGCAGCTACGGACAGGGGGCCTTGAACTATGGCTACACCTTC
>TRBJ1-1|.|TRBV23-1|few
CASSLTENTEAFF
TGCGCCAGCAGTTTGACAGAGAACACTGAAGCTTTCTTT
>TRBJ2-2|.|TRBV29-1|.
CSGLVSWNTGELFF
TGCAGTGGCTTGGTTAGCTGGAACACCGGGGAGCTGTTTTTT
>TRBJ1-6|TRBD1|TRBV9|few
CASSVGDRVESPLHF
TGTGCCAGCAGCGTGGGGGACAGGGTGGAGTCACCCCTCCACTTT
>TRBJ2-7|TRBD2|TRBV28|.
CASSLANRGLAGGTYEQYF
TGTGCCAGCAGTTTAGCTAACAGGGGGCTAGCGGGAGGCACCTACGAGCAGTACTTC
>TRBJ2-2|.|TRBV18|.
CASSPNSLGGGGELFF
TGTGCCAGCTCACCAAACAGCCTCGGAGGAGGCGGGGAGCTGTTTTTT
>TRBJ2-7|TRBD2|TRBV7-2|.
CASSLASGTSYEQYF
TGTGCCAGCAGTCTAGCTAGCGGGACCTCCTACGAGCAGTACTTC
>TRBJ2-5|TRBD2|TRBV18|.
CASSPVAREAAQYF
TGTGCCAGCTCACCGGTTGCCCGGGAGGCGGCCCAGTACTTC
>TRBJ2-7|.|TRBV4-1|.
CASSQDPAGDYEQYF
TGCGCCAGCAGCCAAGATCCGGCAGGGGACTACGAGCAGTACTTC
>TRBJ2-1|TRBD2|TRBV28|.
CASSLAQGLAGNYNEQFF
TGTGCCAGCAGTTTAGCCCAGGGGCTAGCGGGAAACTACAATGAGCAGTTCTTC
>TRBJ2-7|.|TRBV6-5|once
CASSPALGAYEQYF
TGTGCCAGCAGCCCCGCTCTCGGGGCCTACGAGCAGTACTTC
>TRBJ2-7|TRBD1|TRBV5-6|.
CASSLGDRASEQYF
TGTGCCAGCAGCTTGGGGGACAGGGCCTCAGAGCAGTACTTC
>TRBJ2-1|TRBD2|TRBV28|.
CATSAVGGLFSGSPYNEQFF
TGTGCCACCTCGGCTGTGGGGGGCCTATTTAGCGGGAGTCCCTACAATGAGCAGTTCTTC
>TRBJ2-5|.|TRBV5-1|.
CASSLAGQSQETQYF
TGCGCCAGCAGCTTGGCCGGACAGAGCCAAGAGACCCAGTACTTC
>TRBJ2-5|TRBD2|TRBV5-1|.
CASSAQAGSQETQYF
TGCGCCAGCAGCGCCCAAGCGGGGTCCCAAGAGACCCAGTACTTC
>TRBJ2-1|.|TRBV2|.
CASSSDRSLYNEQFF
TGTGCCAGCAGCTCAGACAGGAGCCTTTACAATGAGCAGTTCTTC
>TRBJ2-3|.|TRBV9|.
CASRASEGTDTQYF
TGTGCCAGCAGGGCTAGCGAGGGCACAGATACGCAGTATTTT
>TRBJ2-1|.|TRBV27|.
CASSRGSSYNEQFF
TGTGCCAGCAGTCGAGGGAGCTCCTACAATGAGCAGTTCTTC
>TRBJ2-5|TRBD2|TRBV27|.
CASSTLAGGTQYF
TGTGCCAGCAGTACACTAGCGGGGGGGACCCAGTACTTC
>TRBJ2-2|TRBD1|TRBV6-1|few
CASSETPGQHTGELFF
TGTGCCAGCAGTGAAACCCCGGGACAGCACACCGGGGAGCTGTTTTTT
>TRBJ1-3|.|TRBV6-5|.
CASTEGGAPGNTIYF
TGTGCCAGCACCGAAGGGGGGGCGCCAGGAAACACCATATATTTT
>TRBJ2-7|.|TRBV18|once
CASSPSPSGYEQYF
TGTGCCAGCTCACCAAGTCCATCCGGGTACGAGCAGTACTTC
>TRBJ1-5|.|TRBV11-1|once
CASSLEEHQPQHF
TGTGCCAGCAGCTTAGAAGAGCATCAGCCCCAGCATTTT
>TRBJ2-1|TRBD2|TRBV10-3|.
CAITDPSSGGAGEQFF
TGTGCCATCACCGACCCTTCTAGCGGGGGGGCAGGAGAGCAGTTCTTC
>TRBJ1-2|.|TRBV6-5|many
CASRDTGNYGYTF
TGTGCCAGCAGGGATACAGGGAACTATGGCTACACCTTC
>TRBJ1-1|TRBD1|TRBV24-1|.
CATLWRGPMNTEAFF
TGTGCCACCCTGTGGAGGGGGCCCATGAACACTGAAGCTTTCTTT
>TRBJ1-1|TRBD1|TRBV6-5|.
CAINRGLNTEAFF
TGTGCCATCAACAGGGGATTGAACACTGAAGCTTTCTTT
>TRBJ1-1|TRBD1|TRBV19|few
CASSIDRGRNTEAFF
TGTGCCAGTAGTATTGACAGGGGGCGGAACACTGAAGCTTTCTTT
>TRBJ1-2|TRBD1|TRBV19|once
CASIRTESGQGGYTF
TGTGCCAGTATCAGGACGGAATCGGGACAGGGAGGCTACACCTTC
>TRBJ1-3|TRBD1|TRBV11-2|.
CASSSIDRAGNTIYF
TGTGCCAGCAGCAGCATTGACAGGGCTGGAAACACCATATATTTT
>TRBJ2-7|TRBD2|TRBV13|.
CASSLDASGAYEQYF
TGTGCCAGCAGCTTAGATGCTAGCGGGGCCTACGAGCAGTACTTC
>TRBJ2-7|TRBD1|TRBV28|.
CASSSGQGGIAYEQYF
TGTGCCAGCAGTTCTGGACAGGGAGGAATCGCCTACGAGCAGTACTTC
>TRBJ2-7|.|TRBV12-2|.
CAPYEQYF
TGTGCACCGTACGAGCAGTACTTC
>TRBJ1-1|.|TRBV28|.
CASSLSQPPIDRNTEAFF
TGTGCCAGCAGTTTATCACAGCCCCCGATAGACCGGAACACTGAAGCTTTCTTT
>TRBJ2-7|.|TRBV6-6|.
CAIRDNSYEQYF
TGTGCCATTCGGGACAACTCCTACGAGCAGTACTTC
>TRBJ2-3|.|TRBV24-1|.
CATSDSSSGPSTDTQYF
TGTGCCACCAGTGATTCCAGTAGCGGTCCCAGCACAGATACGCAGTATTTT
>TRBJ1-2|.|TRBV7-8|.
CASSLNAGSYGYTF
TGTGCCAGCAGCTTAAATGCAGGGTCCTATGGCTACACCTTC
>TRBJ2-3|.|TRBV11-1|.
CASSLAITDTQYF
TGTGCCAGCAGCTTAGCCATCACAGATACGCAGTATTTT
>TRBJ2-1|.|TRBV10-3|.
CAISEYGSRLANEQFF
TGTGCCATCAGTGAGTACGGTTCGAGGCTAGCCAATGAGCAGTTCTTC
>TRBJ1-5|.|TRBV19|.
CASAEVVDRAQHF
TGTGCCAGTGCAGAGGTCGTAGATAGAGCCCAGCATTTT
>TRBJ2-1|.|TRBV9|.
CASSEGVVGDEQFF
TGTGCCAGCAGCGAGGGGGTAGTTGGGGATGAGCAGTTCTTC
>TRBJ2-1|.|TRBV2|.
CASKRESYNEQFF
TGTGCCAGCAAGAGGGAGTCCTACAATGAGCAGTTCTTC
>TRBJ1-6|.|TRBV7-2|few
CASSPVASNSPLHF
TGTGCCAGCAGCCCAGTTGCCTCTAATTCACCCCTCCACTTT
>TRBJ2-7|TRBD2|TRBV6-5|.
CASSGTGLAFEQYF
TGTGCCAGCAGCGGGACGGGACTAGCCTTCGAGCAGTACTTC
>TRBJ2-1|.|TRBV4-1|once
CASSQEGANNEQFF
TGCGCCAGCAGCCAAGAGGGGGCCAACAATGAGCAGTTCTTC
>TRBJ2-7|TRBD2|TRBV19|.
CASSMSAGGLYEQYF
TGTGCCAGTAGTATGTCAGCGGGGGGGCTCTACGAGCAGTACTTC
>TRBJ2-7|.|TRBV7-2|.
CASSRRTVSSYEQYF
TGTGCCAGCAGCCGCCGGACAGTCAGCTCCTACGAGCAGTACTTC
>TRBJ1-3|.|TRBV28|.
CASSSPYRSGNTIYF
TGTGCCAGCAGTAGCCCCTACAGGAGCGGAAACACCATATATTTT
>TRBJ2-7|.|TRBV7-9|.
CASSLWGPMGEQYF
TGTGCCAGCAGCTTATGGGGCCCAATGGGGGAGCAGTACTTC
>TRBJ2-7|.|TRBV28|.
CASSRGGKVTEQYF
TGTGCCAGCAGCCGGGGCGGGAAAGTTACCGAGCAGTACTTC
>TRBJ2-1|TRBD1|TRBV7-6|.
CASSFQQGRQFF
TGTGCCAGCAGCTTCCAACAGGGGAGGCAGTTCTTC
>TRBJ2-5|TRBD1|TRBV4-1|.
CASSGPGQEKETQYF
TGCGCCAGCAGCGGCCCGGGACAGGAAAAAGAGACCCAGTACTTC